This TCR beta chain was sequenced in a study of T cell responses to AZD1222 COVID-19 vaccine. This CDR3 is 11 amino acids long. Trimming took 4 bases from V and 6 from J, leaving 5 bases between them. Germline assignment: CDR1 SGHNT and CDR2 YYREEE (reference sequence). Notes on this clone: Its specificity is unknown.

Study-level points and caveats: Unmutated variant regions are reportedly targeted by nearly half of spike-specific TCRs. Among AZD1222 vaccinees, only five to seven were seropositive at baseline.

The protocol was immunoSEQ multiplex PCR, while the TCRdb copy is restricted to in-frame clones and leaves out a portion. The sample lists nearly 90,000 clones; 89% were seen once. This chain connects TRBV5-4 to TRBJ1-5, with D possibly TRBD1 on 5 matching bases. Sequencing was performed on peripheral blood, taken 28 days after the second AZD1222 dose. The sequence was obtained from an adult who received the AZD1222 COVID-19 vaccine. CDR3 nucleotides: TGTGCCAGCAGCCAGGGTCAGCCCCAGCATTTT. Protein sequence: CASSQGQPQHF.